This T cell receptor (beta chain) was profiled in a study of molecular identifiers for immune sequencing clone quantification. Study-wide points: Among effectors, clones above 20 RNA copies held over 99% of molecules; among naive cells, under 1%. Underestimation of highly expanded clone sizes could arise where identical TCR molecules share a barcode.

Bulk TCR libraries were made with methods that had been previously described and with listed TCR primers. MiXCR, applied by TCRdb to the PCR reads, yields one record per CDR3 protein. Of around 470,000 distinct CDR3 sequences listed, around 23% are singletons. This clonotype was seen at least ten times. Antigen unknown. The CDR3 spans 12 residues. Germline loops: CDR1 MNHEY, CDR2 SMNVEV (reference sequence). With 5 bases clipped from V and 9 bases from J, the junction kept 3 bases outside the gene matches. V usage is TRBV27 and J usage is TRBJ2-1, with TRBD2 matching 8 bases. This TCR was sampled from a human donor in good health. Some libraries in this study had Jurkat cell RNA spiked in. The sequenced material came from naive CD8+ T cells from blood, with Jurkat cell RNA spiked in. Sample subset: FACS-sorted CD8+CD4-CCR7+CD45RA+ naive T cells. CDR3 in DNA: TGTGCCAGCAGTCCCCTAGCGGGTGAGCAGTTCTTC. Residues: CASSPLAGEQFF.